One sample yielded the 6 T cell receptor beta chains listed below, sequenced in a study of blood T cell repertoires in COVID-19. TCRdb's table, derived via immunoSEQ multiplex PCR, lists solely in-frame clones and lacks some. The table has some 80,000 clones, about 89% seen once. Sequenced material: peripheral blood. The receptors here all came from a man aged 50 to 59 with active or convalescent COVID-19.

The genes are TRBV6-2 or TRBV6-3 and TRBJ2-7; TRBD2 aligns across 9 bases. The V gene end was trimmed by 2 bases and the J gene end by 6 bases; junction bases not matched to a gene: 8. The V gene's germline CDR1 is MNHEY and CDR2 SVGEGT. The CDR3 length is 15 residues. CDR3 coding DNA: TGTGCCAGCAGTTACGCAGCTAGCGGGGACCTCGAGCAGTACGTC. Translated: CASSYAASGDLEQYV.

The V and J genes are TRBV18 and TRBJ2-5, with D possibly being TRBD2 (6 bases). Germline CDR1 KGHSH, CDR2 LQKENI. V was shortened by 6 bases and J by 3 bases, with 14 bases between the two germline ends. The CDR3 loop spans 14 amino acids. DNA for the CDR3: TGTGCCAGCTCCCTTTTCGGGGAGGAAGAGACCCAGTACTTC. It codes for CASSLFGEEETQYF.

Here the CDR3 DNA reads TGTGCCAGCAGTTTATCGGGGGGGTTCGGAGATACGCAGTATTTT. Translating gives CASSLSGGFGDTQYF. V and J are TRBV28 and TRBJ2-3; 8 bases are a match to TRBD2. CDR1 MDHEN and CDR2 SYDVKM come from the germline V gene. V gave up 1 base and J gave up 5 bases; unmatched junction bases: 5. The CDR3 has 15 residues.

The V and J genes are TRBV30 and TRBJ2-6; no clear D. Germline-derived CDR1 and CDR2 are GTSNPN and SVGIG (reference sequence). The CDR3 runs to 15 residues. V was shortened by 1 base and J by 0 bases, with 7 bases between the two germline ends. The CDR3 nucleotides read TGTGCCTGGAGTGATAGTCTCTCTGGGGCCAACGTCCTGACTTTC. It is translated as CAWSDSLSGANVLTF.

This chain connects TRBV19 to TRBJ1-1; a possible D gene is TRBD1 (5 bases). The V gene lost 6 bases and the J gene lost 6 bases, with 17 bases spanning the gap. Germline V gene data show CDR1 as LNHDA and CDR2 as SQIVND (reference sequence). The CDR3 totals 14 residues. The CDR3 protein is CASSRSTGEAEAFF. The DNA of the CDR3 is TGTGCCAGTAGCCGAAGCACAGGAGAGGCTGAAGCTTTCTTT.

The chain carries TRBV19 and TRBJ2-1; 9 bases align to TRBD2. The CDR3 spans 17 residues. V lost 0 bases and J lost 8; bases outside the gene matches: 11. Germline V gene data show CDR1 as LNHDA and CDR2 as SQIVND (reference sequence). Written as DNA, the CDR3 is TGTGCCAGTAGTATAGAGGGCGGGGGGGCCCTCATCCATGAGCAGTTCTTC. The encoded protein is CASSIEGGGALIHEQFF.